What follows are 26 T cell receptor beta chains derived from one specimen sequenced in a study of cytotoxic CD8 clonotypes in ibrutinib-treated CLL. This table comes from immunoSEQ multiplex PCR, and its TCRdb copy is limited to in-frame clones, with some not included. The table includes under 300,000 clones, around three quarters detected once. This specimen consisted of PBMCs, obtained after 24 months of ibrutinib treatment. These receptors were obtained from a human donor with chronic lymphocytic leukemia.

The chain uses TRBV28 and TRBJ2-2; D is ambiguous. Trimming removed 3 bases at V and 2 bases at J, with 16 bases between. From germline, CDR1 is MDHEN and CDR2 SYDVKM. CDR3 length: 17 residues. The DNA for the CDR3 is TGTGCCAGCAGTTTCTCCCCCCCCGGTACCAACACCGGGGAGCTGTTTTTT. It translates to CASSFSPPGTNTGELFF.

This clone was seen a few times. This chain connects TRBV10-1 to TRBJ2-1; D uncertain. CDR1 is WNHNN and CDR2 is SYGVQD in the germline V gene (reference sequence). This CDR3 spans 11 amino acids. With 4 bases removed from V and 7 bases from J, the gap between germline ends came to 5 bases. CDR3 protein: CASSVANEQFF. As DNA, the CDR3 is TGCGCCAGCAGTGTGGCGAATGAGCAGTTCTTC.

The V and J genes are TRBV27 and TRBJ1-1; possibly TRBD1 for D (6 bases). This CDR3 has 14 amino acids. The germline gives CDR1 MNHEY, CDR2 SMNVEV (reference sequence). Trimming cost V 7 bases and J 3 bases, with 15 bases left between them. The CDR3 protein is CASKMRGAYTEAFF. The DNA of the CDR3 is TGTGCCAGCAAAATGCGGGGGGCGTACACTGAAGCTTTCTTT.

The chain uses TRBV6-6 and TRBJ1-1; D is uncertain. This CDR3 comprises 14 residues. Trimming took off 3 bases at V and 3 bases at J, with 11 bases between the two ends. From germline, CDR1 is MNHNY and CDR2 SVGAGI (reference sequence). CDR3 amino acids: CASSYMGGDTEAFF. As DNA, the CDR3 is TGTGCCAGCAGTTATATGGGCGGGGACACTGAAGCTTTCTTT.

This chain uses TRBV15 with TRBJ2-7; D gene unclear. The CDR3 covers 13 residues. Per the germline V gene, CDR1 is LNHNV and CDR2 is YYDKDF (reference sequence). The V end was cut by 6 bases, the J end by 0 bases, with 9 bases between. Written as DNA, the CDR3 is TGTGCCACCAGACCCCCCGACTCCTACGAGCAGTACTTC. This encodes CATRPPDSYEQYF.

This clone was seen a handful of times. This rearrangement joins TRBV25-1 to TRBJ2-7; tentative D call: TRBD2 (6 bases). The germline V gene encodes CDR1 MGHDK and CDR2 SYGVNS. CDR3 length: 15 residues. Trimming pared 4 bases from V and 3 bases from J, leaving 16 bases between. Here the CDR3 reads CASSAAGGWYYEQYF. CDR3 DNA: TGTGCCAGCAGTGCCGCCGGGGGATGGTACTACGAGCAGTACTTC.

V and J are TRBV27 and TRBJ1-1; D uncertain. The V end lost 0 bases, the J end lost 3 bases, and 5 bases lay between the germline ends. Germline CDR1 and CDR2: MNHEY and SMNVEV (reference sequence). The CDR3 extends over 13 amino acids. CDR3 in amino acids: CASSLSGYTEAFF. DNA for the CDR3: TGTGCCAGCAGTTTATCAGGATACACTGAAGCTTTCTTT.

V is TRBV28 and J is TRBJ2-7; D is undetermined. With 4 bases removed from V and 1 base from J, the gap between germline ends came to 5 bases. The CDR3 spans 12 residues. Germline loops: CDR1 MDHEN, CDR2 SYDVKM. Here the CDR3 DNA reads TGTGCCAGCAGTTCCTATTCCTACGAGCAGTACTTC. It translates to CASSSYSYEQYF.

This chain's CDR3 is CASRLGGTSGSIFYEQYF. CDR3 DNA sequence: TGTGCAAGTCGCTTAGGCGGGACTAGCGGGAGTATTTTCTACGAGCAGTACTTC. The chain uses TRBV12-2 and TRBJ2-7; the table names TRBD2, a call not compared with the DNA. TRBV12-2 is shown as a pseudogene. CDR3 length: 18 residues.

The chain recombines TRBV4-2 with TRBJ2-1; possibly TRBD2 for D (6 bases). Trimming cost V 0 bases and J 7 bases, with 13 bases left between them. Per germline, CDR1 LGHNA and CDR2 YNFKEQ. This CDR3 spans 15 amino acids. The CDR3 protein is CASSQDWSAGNEQFF. The CDR3 DNA reads as TGTGCCAGCAGCCAAGATTGGTCGGCGGGGAATGAGCAGTTCTTC.

This chain links TRBV11-2 with TRBJ2-1; no clear D gene. The CDR3 sequence is 12 residues long. CDR1 is SGHAT and CDR2 is FQNNGV in the germline V gene. V was trimmed by 3 bases and J by 14 bases, leaving 14 bases between them. CDR3 sequence (DNA): TGTGCCAGCAGCTTCTTGGAAAAGAGAGAGTTCTTC. Protein product: CASSFLEKREFF.

V usage is TRBV7-6 and J usage is TRBJ2-2; D ambiguous. The germline V gene has CDR1 SGHVS and CDR2 FNYEAQ. The CDR3 contains 16 residues. Trimming shortened V by 2 bases and J by 4 bases, and 14 bases separated the two germline ends. The CDR3 region is CASSLNSVPGTGELFF. CDR3 in DNA: TGTGCCAGCAGCTTAAATTCGGTCCCGGGCACCGGGGAGCTGTTTTTT.

This clone has only a few counts. The chain is built from TRBV25-1 and TRBJ2-7; maybe TRBD2 (5 bases). V was pared by 10 bases and J by 4 bases, with 17 bases between. This CDR3 is built from 13 residues. Germline V lookup: CDR1 MGHDK, CDR2 SYGVNS. The CDR3 loop is CATSRTDLYEQYF. CDR3 DNA: TGTGCCACTTCTCGGACTGATCTGTACGAGCAGTACTTC.

This clone appeared a single time. This rearrangement joins TRBV28 to TRBJ1-5, with no clear D. The CDR3 has 13 residues. The germline CDR1 and CDR2 sequences are MDHEN and SYDVKM. Trimming took 5 bases from V and 3 from J, leaving 8 bases between them. CDR3 nucleotide sequence: TGTGCCAGCAGTGTAGGGAACAATCAGCCCCAGCATTTT. This gives the protein CASSVGNNQPQHF. Drawing the rest from reference TRBV28 and TRBJ1-5, the complete variable domain is DVKVTQSSRYLVKRTGEKVFLECVQDMDHENMFWYRQDPGLGLRLIYFSYDVKMKEKGDIPEGYSVSREKKERFSLILESASTNQTSMYLCASSVGNNQPQHFGDGTRLSIL.

In its sample, this clone was seen a few times. The germline gene is not matched at one end of the junction; a read error may be the cause. V gene TRBV25-1 combines with J gene TRBJ2-6, with D unresolved. The germline V gene has CDR1 MGHDK and CDR2 SYGVNS. The CDR3 contains 11 residues. CDR3: CASTGANVLTF. The CDR3 bases are TGTGCCAGCACTGGCGCCAACGTCCTGACTTTC.

A few counts support this clone. The chain has TRBV9 and TRBJ2-1; D may correspond to TRBD1 or TRBD2 (5 bases each). Germline V gene data show CDR1 as SGDLS and CDR2 as YYNGEE. V lost 4 bases and J 8 bases, leaving 22 bases between the germline ends. The CDR3 consists of 16 residues. The CDR3 DNA reads TGTGCCAGCAGCTCCGGACCGGGACCCCCGCACCATGAGCAGTTCTTC. Translated: CASSSGPGPPHHEQFF.

The rearrangement links TRBV9 to TRBJ1-5; D not resolved. CDR1 and CDR2 (germline): SGDLS, YYNGEE. The CDR3 is made up of 17 amino acids. Trimming pared 2 bases from V and 0 bases from J, leaving 15 bases between. CDR3 sequence reads: CASSVRKGPYSNQPQHF. Written as DNA, the CDR3 is TGTGCCAGCAGCGTGCGAAAAGGGCCATATAGCAATCAGCCCCAGCATTTT. The entire variable domain, with the rest obtained from reference TRBV9 and TRBJ1-5, is as follows: DSGVTQTPKHLITATGQRVTLRCSPRSGDLSVYWYQQSLDQGLQFLIQYYNGEERAKGNILERFSAQQFPDLHSELNLSSLELGDSALYFCASSVRKGPYSNQPQHFGDGTRLSIL.

The V gene is TRBV19, the J gene TRBJ1-5; 7 bases match TRBD1. The CDR3 sequence is 15 residues long. Germline V gene lookup returns CDR1 LNHDA and CDR2 SQIVND (reference sequence). The V segment lost 3 bases and the J segment 6 bases; nucleotides outside the gene matches: 8. The CDR3 loop is CASSIMSGGSQPQHF. CDR3 nucleotides: TGTGCCAGTAGTATCATGTCAGGGGGTAGTCAGCCCCAGCATTTT.

This chain joins TRBV6-6 and TRBJ1-3; D gene ambiguous. Germline V gene sequence: CDR1 MNHNY, CDR2 SVGAGI (reference sequence). The CDR3 totals 13 residues. The V gene lost 6 bases and the J gene lost 6 bases, with 12 bases spanning the gap. For the CDR3, the DNA is TGTGCCAGCAGCGCCCATGGTTTAAACACCATATATTTT. This sequence encodes CASSAHGLNTIYF.

The chain recombines TRBV15 with TRBJ1-2; D remains ambiguous. Germline V gene data show CDR1 as LNHNV and CDR2 as YYDKDF (reference sequence). The CDR3 has 14 amino acids. V lost 0 bases, J lost 5 bases, and 10 bases lay in between. CDR3 sequence (DNA): TGTGCCACCAGCAGAGATCGGGTAAATTATGGCTACACCTTC. Protein product: CATSRDRVNYGYTF.

The V call is TRBV2, the J call TRBJ2-7, with D possibly matching TRBD1 (6 bases). Trimming cost V 8 bases and J 4 bases, with 18 bases left between them. From germline, CDR1 is SNHLY and CDR2 FYNNEI. The CDR3 extends over 14 amino acids. CDR3 DNA: TGTGCCAGCGGGGACCCGGACAGAAGTTACGAGCAGTACTTC. It yields the protein CASGDPDRSYEQYF.

The chain couples TRBV7-2 to TRBJ2-6, with D perhaps matching TRBD2 (5 bases). Germline lookup yields CDR1 SGHTA and CDR2 FQGNSA. The CDR3 extends over 18 amino acids. Between the trimmed V and J ends, which lost 5 bases and 4 bases, there was a span of 21 bases. CDR3 region: CASSRSGRERPGANVLTF. CDR3 bases: TGTGCCAGCAGCCGATCGGGGAGAGAACGTCCCGGGGCCAACGTCCTGACTTTC.

The rearrangement uses TRBV10-2 and TRBJ2-3; D remains ambiguous. The CDR3 totals 16 residues. The V end lost 9 bases, the J end lost 4 bases, and 23 bases lay between the germline ends. CDR1 is WSHSY and CDR2 is SAAADI in the germline V gene. The CDR3: CASRIKWAGNADTQYF. DNA for the CDR3: TGCGCCAGTAGGATCAAGTGGGCTGGGAACGCAGATACGCAGTATTTT.

J is TRBJ1-5 and V is TRBV19, with D uncertain. Germline V gives CDR1 LNHDA, CDR2 SQIVND (reference sequence). The CDR3 extends over 16 amino acids. The V and J ends lost 6 bases and 2 bases respectively, with 17 bases between them. CDR3 in amino acids: CASRAGPERGNQPQHF. The CDR3 nucleotides read TGTGCCAGTAGAGCCGGCCCCGAAAGGGGCAATCAGCCCCAGCATTTT. The full variable domain, rest sourced from reference TRBV19 and TRBJ1-5, is DGGITQSPKYLFRKEGQNVTLSCEQNLNHDAMYWYRQDPGQGLRLIYYSQIVNDFQKGDIAEGYSVSREKKESFPLTVTSAQKNPTAFYLCASRAGPERGNQPQHFGDGTRLSIL.

The chain carries TRBV13 and TRBJ2-7; D may match TRBD1 or TRBD2 (5 bases each). Trimming removed 5 bases at V and 6 bases at J, with 14 bases between. Germline V gene data show CDR1 as PRHDT and CDR2 as FYEKMQ (reference sequence). The CDR3 is 13 amino acids. The CDR3 DNA sequence: TGTGCCAGCAGCCCCGGGACCCGGGGCGAGCAGTACTTC. Its translation is CASSPGTRGEQYF.

The chain joins TRBV2 to TRBJ2-3; TRBD2 aligns across 8 bases. Germline V gene lookup returns CDR1 SNHLY and CDR2 FYNNEI. V trimming: 2 bases; J trimming: 1 base; junction bases outside the gene matches: 2. The CDR3 consists of 15 residues. The CDR3 DNA is TGTGCCAGCAGTGAAAGCGGGAGCGGCACAGATACGCAGTATTTT. Its protein product is CASSESGSGTDTQYF. Filled out from reference TRBV2 and TRBJ2-3, the complete variable domain reads EPEVTQTPSHQVTQMGQEVILRCVPISNHLYFYWYRQILGQKVEFLVSFYNNEISEKSEIFDDQFSVERPDGSNFTLKIRSTKLEDSAMYFCASSESGSGTDTQYFGPGTRLTVL.